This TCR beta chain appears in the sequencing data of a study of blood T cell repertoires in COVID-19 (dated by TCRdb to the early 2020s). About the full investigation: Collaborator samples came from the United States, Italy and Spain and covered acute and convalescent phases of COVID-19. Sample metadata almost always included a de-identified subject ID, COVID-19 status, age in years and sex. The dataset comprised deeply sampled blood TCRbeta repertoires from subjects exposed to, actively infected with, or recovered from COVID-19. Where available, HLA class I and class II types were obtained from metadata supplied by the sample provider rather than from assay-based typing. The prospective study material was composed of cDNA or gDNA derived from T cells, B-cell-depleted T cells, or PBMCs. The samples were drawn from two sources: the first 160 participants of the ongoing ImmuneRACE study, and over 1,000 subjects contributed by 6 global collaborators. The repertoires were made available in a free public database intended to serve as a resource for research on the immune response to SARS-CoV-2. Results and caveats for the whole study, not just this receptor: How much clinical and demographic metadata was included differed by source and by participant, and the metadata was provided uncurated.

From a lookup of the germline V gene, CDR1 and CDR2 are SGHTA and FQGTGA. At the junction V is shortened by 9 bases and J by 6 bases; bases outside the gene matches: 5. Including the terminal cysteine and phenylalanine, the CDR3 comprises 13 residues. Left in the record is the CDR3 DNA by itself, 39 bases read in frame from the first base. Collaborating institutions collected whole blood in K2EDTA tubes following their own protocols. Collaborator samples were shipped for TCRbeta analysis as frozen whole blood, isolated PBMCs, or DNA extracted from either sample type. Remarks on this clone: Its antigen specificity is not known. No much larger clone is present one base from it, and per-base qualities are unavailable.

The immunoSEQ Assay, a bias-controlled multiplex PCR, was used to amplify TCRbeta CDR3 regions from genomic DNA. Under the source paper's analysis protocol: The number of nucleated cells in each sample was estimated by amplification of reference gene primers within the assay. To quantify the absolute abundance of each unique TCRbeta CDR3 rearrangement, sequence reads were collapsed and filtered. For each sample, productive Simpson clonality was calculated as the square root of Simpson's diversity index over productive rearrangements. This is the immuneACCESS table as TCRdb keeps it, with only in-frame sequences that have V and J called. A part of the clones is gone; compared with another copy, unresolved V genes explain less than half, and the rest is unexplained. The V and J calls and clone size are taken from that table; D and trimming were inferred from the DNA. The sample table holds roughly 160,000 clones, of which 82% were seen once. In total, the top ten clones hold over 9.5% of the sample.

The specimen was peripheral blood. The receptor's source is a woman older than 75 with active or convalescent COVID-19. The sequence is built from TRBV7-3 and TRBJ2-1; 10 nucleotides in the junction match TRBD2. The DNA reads TGTGCCAGTAGCGGGAGGACGGGCAATGAGCAGTTCTTC. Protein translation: CASSGRTGNEQFF.